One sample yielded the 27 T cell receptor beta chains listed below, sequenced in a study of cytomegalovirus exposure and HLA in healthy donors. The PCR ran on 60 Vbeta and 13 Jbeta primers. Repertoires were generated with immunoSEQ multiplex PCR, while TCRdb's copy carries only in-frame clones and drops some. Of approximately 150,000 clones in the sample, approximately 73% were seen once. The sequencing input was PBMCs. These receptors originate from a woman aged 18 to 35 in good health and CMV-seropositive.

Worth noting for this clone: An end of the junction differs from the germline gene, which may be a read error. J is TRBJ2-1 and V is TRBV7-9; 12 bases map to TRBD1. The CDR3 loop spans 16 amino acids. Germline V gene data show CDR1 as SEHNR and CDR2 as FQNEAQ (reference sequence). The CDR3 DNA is TGTTCCAGCAGCTTAGAAGGGACAGGGGGCTGGGGTGAGCAGTTCTTC. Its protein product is CSSSLEGTGGWGEQFF.

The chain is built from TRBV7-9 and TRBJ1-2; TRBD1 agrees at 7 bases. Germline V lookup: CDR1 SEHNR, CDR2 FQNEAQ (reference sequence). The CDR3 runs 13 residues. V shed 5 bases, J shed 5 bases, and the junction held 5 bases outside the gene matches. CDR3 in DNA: TGTGCCAGCAGCCCTTGGACAGGATATGGCTACACCTTC. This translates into CASSPWTGYGYTF.

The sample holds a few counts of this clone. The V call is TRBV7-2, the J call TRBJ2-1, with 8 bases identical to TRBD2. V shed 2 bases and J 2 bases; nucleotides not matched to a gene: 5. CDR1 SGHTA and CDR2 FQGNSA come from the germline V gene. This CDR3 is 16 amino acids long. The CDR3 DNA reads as TGTGCCAGCAGCTTATACCTAGCGGGTGCCTACAATGAGCAGTTCTTC. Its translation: CASSLYLAGAYNEQFF.

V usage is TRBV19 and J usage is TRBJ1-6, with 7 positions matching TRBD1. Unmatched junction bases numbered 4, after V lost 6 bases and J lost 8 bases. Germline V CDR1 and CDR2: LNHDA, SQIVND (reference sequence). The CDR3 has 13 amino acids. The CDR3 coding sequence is TGTGCCAGTAGGGACAGGACTGATTCACCCCTCCACTTT. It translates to CASRDRTDSPLHF. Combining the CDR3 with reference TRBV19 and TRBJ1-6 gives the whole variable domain DGGITQSPKYLFRKEGQNVTLSCEQNLNHDAMYWYRQDPGQGLRLIYYSQIVNDFQKGDIAEGYSVSREKKESFPLTVTSAQKNPTAFYLCASRDRTDSPLHFGNGTRLTVT.

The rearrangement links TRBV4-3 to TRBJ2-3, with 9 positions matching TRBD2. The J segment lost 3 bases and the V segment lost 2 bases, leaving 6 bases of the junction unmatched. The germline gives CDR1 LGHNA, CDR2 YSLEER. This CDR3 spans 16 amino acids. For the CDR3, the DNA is TGCGCCAGCAGCCAAAGCGGGGGGCTTCGTACAGATACGCAGTATTTT. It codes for CASSQSGGLRTDTQYF.

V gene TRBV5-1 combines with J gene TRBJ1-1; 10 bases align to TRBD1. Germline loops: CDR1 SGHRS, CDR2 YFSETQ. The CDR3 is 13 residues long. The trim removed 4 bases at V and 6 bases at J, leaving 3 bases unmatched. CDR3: CASSVGQGPEAFF. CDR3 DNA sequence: TGCGCCAGCAGCGTGGGACAGGGGCCTGAAGCTTTCTTT.

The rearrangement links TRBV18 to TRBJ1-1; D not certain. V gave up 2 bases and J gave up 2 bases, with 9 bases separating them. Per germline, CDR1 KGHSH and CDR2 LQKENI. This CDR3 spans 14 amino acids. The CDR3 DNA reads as TGTGCCAGCTCACCATTGAAACAAAACACTGAAGCTTTCTTT. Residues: CASSPLKQNTEAFF.

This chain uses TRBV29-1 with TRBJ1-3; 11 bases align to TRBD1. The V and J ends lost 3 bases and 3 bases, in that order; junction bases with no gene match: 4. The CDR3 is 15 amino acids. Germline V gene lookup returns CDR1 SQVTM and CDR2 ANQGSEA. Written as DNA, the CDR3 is TGCAGCGTTGAGGGGACAGGGGGGATTGGAAACACCATATATTTT. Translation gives CSVEGTGGIGNTIYF.

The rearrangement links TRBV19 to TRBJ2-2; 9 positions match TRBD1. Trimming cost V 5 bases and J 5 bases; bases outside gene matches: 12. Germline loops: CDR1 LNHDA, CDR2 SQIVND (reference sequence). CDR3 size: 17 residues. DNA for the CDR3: TGTGCCAGTAGTGTAGTGCCGGGACAGGGCAAAACCGGGGAGCTGTTTTTT. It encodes CASSVVPGQGKTGELFF.

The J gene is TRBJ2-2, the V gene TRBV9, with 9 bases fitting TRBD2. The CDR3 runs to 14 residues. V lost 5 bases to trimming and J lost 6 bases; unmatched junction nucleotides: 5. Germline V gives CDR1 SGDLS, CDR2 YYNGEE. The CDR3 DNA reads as TGTGCCAGCAGATCCGGGACTAGCTCCGGGGAGCTGTTTTTT. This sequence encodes CASRSGTSSGELFF.

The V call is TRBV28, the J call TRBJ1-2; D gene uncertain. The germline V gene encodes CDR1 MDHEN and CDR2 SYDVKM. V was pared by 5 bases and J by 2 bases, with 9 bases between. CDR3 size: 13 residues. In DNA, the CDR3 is TGTGCCAGCAGTCCCTGGCCGAACTATGGCTACACCTTC. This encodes CASSPWPNYGYTF.

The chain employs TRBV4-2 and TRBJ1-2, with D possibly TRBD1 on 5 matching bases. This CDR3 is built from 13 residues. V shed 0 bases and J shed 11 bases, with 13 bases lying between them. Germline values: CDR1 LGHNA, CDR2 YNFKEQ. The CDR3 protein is CASSQDREVGYTF. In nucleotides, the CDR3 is TGTGCCAGCAGCCAAGACAGGGAGGTCGGATACACCTTC.

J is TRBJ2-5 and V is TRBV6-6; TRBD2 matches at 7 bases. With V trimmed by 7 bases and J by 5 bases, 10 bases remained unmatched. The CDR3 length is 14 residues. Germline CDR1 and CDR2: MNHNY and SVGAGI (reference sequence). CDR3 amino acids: CASTKPGGGETQYF. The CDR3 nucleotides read TGTGCCAGCACCAAACCGGGGGGAGGGGAGACCCAGTACTTC.

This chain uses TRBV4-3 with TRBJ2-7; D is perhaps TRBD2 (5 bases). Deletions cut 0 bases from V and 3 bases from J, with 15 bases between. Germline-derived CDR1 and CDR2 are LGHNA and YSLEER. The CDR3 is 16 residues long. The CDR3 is CASSQEVEGSVYEQYF. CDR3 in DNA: TGCGCCAGCAGCCAAGAAGTCGAGGGTTCTGTCTACGAGCAGTACTTC.

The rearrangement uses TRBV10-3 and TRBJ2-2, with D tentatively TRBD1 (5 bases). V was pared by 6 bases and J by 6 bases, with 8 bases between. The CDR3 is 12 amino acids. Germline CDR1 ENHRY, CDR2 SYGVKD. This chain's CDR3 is CAIREGAGELFF. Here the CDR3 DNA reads TGTGCCATCAGGGAAGGGGCCGGGGAGCTGTTTTTT.

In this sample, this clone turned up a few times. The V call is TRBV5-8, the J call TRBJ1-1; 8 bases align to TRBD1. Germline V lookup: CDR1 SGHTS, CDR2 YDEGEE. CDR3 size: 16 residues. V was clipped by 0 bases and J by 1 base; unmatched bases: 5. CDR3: CASSLGGTGRNTEAFF. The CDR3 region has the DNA TGTGCCAGCAGCTTGGGGGGGACAGGAAGGAACACTGAAGCTTTCTTT.

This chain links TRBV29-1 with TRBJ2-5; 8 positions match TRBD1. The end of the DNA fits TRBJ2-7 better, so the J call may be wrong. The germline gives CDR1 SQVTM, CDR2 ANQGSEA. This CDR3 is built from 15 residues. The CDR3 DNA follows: TGCAGCGTTGAGGGGGACGGGACAGGCGCCTACGAGCAGTACTTC. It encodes CSVEGDGTGAYEQYF.

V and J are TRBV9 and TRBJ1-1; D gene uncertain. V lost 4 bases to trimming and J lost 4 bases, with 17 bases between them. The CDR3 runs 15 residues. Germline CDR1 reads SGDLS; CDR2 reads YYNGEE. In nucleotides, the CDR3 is TGTGCCAGCAGCTCTCAGACAAGCCCGAGCACTGAAGCTTTCTTT. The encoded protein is CASSSQTSPSTEAFF.

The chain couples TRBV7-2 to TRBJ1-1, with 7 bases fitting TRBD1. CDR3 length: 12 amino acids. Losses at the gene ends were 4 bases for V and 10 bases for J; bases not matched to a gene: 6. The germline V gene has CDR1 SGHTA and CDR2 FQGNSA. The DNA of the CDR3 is TGTGCCAGCAGCTCTTTTACAGGGGTAGCTTTCTTT. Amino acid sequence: CASSSFTGVAFF.

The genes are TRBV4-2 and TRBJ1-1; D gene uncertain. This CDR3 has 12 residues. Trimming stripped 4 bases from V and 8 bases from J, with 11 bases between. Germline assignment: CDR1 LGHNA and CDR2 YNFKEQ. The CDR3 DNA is TGTGCCAGCAGCCTACCTGGCATCGAAGCTTTCTTT. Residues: CASSLPGIEAFF.

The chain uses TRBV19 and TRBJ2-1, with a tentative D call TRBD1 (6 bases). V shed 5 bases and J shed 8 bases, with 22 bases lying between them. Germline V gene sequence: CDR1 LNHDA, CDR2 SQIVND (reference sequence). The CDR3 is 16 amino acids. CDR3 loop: CASSGPPGQRWDEQFF. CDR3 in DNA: TGTGCCAGTAGTGGGCCTCCGGGACAAAGGTGGGATGAGCAGTTCTTC.

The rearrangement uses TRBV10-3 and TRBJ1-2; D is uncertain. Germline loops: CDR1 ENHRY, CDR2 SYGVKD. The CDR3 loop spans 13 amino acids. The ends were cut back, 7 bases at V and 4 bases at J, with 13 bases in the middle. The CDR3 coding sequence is TGTGCCATCACCCCGGTGGGCAGCTATGGCTACACCTTC. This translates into CAITPVGSYGYTF.

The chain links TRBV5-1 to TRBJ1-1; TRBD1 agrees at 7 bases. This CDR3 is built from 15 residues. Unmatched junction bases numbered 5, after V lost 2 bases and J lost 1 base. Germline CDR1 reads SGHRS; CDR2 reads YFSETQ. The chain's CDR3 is CASSFNQGGNTEAFF. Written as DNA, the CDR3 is TGCGCCAGCAGCTTTAATCAGGGGGGGAACACTGAAGCTTTCTTT.

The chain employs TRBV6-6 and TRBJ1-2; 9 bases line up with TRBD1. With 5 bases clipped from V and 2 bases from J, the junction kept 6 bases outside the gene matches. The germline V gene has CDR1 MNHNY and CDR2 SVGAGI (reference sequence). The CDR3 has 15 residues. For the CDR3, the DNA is TGTGCCAGCAGTGCCACCGGGACAGGGAACTATGGCTACACCTTC. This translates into CASSATGTGNYGYTF.

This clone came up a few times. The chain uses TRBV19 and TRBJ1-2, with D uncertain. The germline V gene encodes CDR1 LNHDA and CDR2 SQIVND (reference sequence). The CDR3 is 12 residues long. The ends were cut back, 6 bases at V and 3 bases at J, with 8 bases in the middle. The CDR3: CASSNKHYGYTF. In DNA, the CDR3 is TGTGCCAGTAGCAACAAACACTATGGCTACACCTTC. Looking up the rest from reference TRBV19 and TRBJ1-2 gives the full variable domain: DGGITQSPKYLFRKEGQNVTLSCEQNLNHDAMYWYRQDPGQGLRLIYYSQIVNDFQKGDIAEGYSVSREKKESFPLTVTSAQKNPTAFYLCASSNKHYGYTFGSGTRLTVV.

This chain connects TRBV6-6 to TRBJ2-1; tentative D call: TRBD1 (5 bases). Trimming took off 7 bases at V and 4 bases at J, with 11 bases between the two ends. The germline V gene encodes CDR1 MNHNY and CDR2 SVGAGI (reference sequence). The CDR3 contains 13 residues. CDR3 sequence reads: CASMQGEYNEQFF. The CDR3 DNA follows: TGTGCCAGCATGCAGGGCGAGTACAATGAGCAGTTCTTC.

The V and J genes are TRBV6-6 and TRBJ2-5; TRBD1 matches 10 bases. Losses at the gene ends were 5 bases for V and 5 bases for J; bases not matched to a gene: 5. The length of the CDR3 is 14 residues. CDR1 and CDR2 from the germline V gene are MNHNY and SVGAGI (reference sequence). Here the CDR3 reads CASSPGTGVETQYF. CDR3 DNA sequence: TGTGCCAGCAGTCCCGGGACAGGGGTGGAGACCCAGTACTTC.